The 23 T cell receptor beta chains given below trace back to one sample, sequenced in a study of vaccination effects on CD4 cells after COVID-19. Sequencing in the ViraFEST assay came after antigen-specific CD4+ T cells had been expanded with viral peptide pools, which were used to stimulate PBMC. Culture proceeded for nine to eleven days, and CD4+ T cells were then isolated. Having tested negative for nucleocapsid antibodies, the vaccine recipients showed no prior SARS-CoV-2 infection. No antigen is known for these receptors. Assay: immunoSEQ multiplex PCR; the TCRdb copy retains only in-frame clones and omits some. The sample yields under 75,000 clones, about 80% seen once. Sequenced material: CD4+ T cells from PBMCs cultured with SARS-CoV-2 spike peptides, taken before COVID-19 vaccination. Source of these receptors: a human donor who received a COVID-19 vaccine.

The rearrangement uses TRBV7-2 and TRBJ2-3; no reliable D call. Germline assignment: CDR1 SGHTA and CDR2 FQGNSA. The V end was cut by 3 bases, the J end by 2 bases, with 12 bases between. The CDR3 is 15 residues long. The CDR3 DNA reads as TGTGCCAGCAGCTTTTCGGCAGTTGACACAGATACGCAGTATTTT. It encodes CASSFSAVDTDTQYF.

CDR3 nucleotide sequence: TGTGCCAGCAGCCGAAGCTTAACCGGAGAGACCCAGTACTTC. Residues: CASSRSLTGETQYF. The V call is TRBV2, the J call TRBJ2-5; no definite D call. CDR3 length equals 14 residues. V was shortened by 6 bases and J by 4 bases, with 15 bases between the two germline ends. Germline loops: CDR1 SNHLY, CDR2 FYNNEI. Combining the CDR3 with reference TRBV2 and TRBJ2-5 gives the whole variable domain EPEVTQTPSHQVTQMGQEVILRCVPISNHLYFYWYRQILGQKVEFLVSFYNNEISEKSEIFDDQFSVERPDGSNFTLKIRSTKLEDSAMYFCASSRSLTGETQYFGPGTRLLVL.

This sequence joins TRBV3-1 (or the pseudogene TRBV3-2) and TRBJ2-2, with 7 bases that match TRBD2. Per the germline V gene, CDR1 is LGHDT and CDR2 is YNNKEL (reference sequence). CDR3 length: 16 residues. V gave up 5 bases and J gave up 0 bases; unmatched junction bases: 6. The CDR3 reads CASSELADTNTGELFF. CDR3 DNA sequence: TGTGCCAGCAGCGAGCTAGCGGATACGAACACCGGGGAGCTGTTTTTT.

V is TRBV7-2 and J is TRBJ2-3; TRBD2 agrees at 11 bases. J gave up 6 bases and V 1 base, and 0 bases lay outside the gene matches. Germline CDR1 and CDR2: SGHTA and FQGNSA. The CDR3 is made up of 14 amino acids. This CDR3 is CASSLGLAGDTQYF. Written as DNA, the CDR3 is TGTGCCAGCAGCTTAGGACTAGCGGGGGATACGCAGTATTTT.

The rearrangement uses TRBV7-2 and TRBJ2-3; 8 bases are shared with TRBD2. The junction had 4 bases not matched to a gene; V was cut back by 3 bases and J by 2 bases. Germline V gene data show CDR1 as SGHTA and CDR2 as FQGNSA. The CDR3 length is 15 residues. The DNA of the CDR3 is TGTGCCAGCAGCTTTCAGCGGGGGCTCACAGATACGCAGTATTTT. Translation gives CASSFQRGLTDTQYF.

The chain combines TRBV7-9 with TRBJ1-2; 8 bases line up with TRBD1. J lost 4 bases, V lost 11 bases, and 9 bases had no gene match. The CDR3 runs 13 residues. Per the germline V gene, CDR1 is SEHNR and CDR2 is FQNEAQ (reference sequence). CDR3 residues: CAGAAGGGYGYTF. The CDR3 DNA reads TGTGCCGGAGCGGCAGGGGGCGGCTATGGCTACACCTTC.

This chain links TRBV5-1 with TRBJ2-4; tentatively, D is TRBD2 (5 bases). Germline CDR1 reads SGHRS; CDR2 reads YFSETQ. The V and J ends lost 1 base and 5 bases respectively, with 13 bases between them. The CDR3 length is 15 residues. The chain's CDR3 is CASSLNPGRENIQYF. In nucleotides, the CDR3 is TGCGCCAGCAGCTTGAATCCGGGAAGGGAAAACATTCAGTACTTC.

The chain carries TRBV6-1 and TRBJ2-1, with 7 nucleotides matching TRBD1. This CDR3 is 16 amino acids long. Germline CDR1 is MNHNS and CDR2 is SASEGT. The ends lost 2 bases at V and 2 bases at J; junction bases unmatched: 6. CDR3 coding DNA: TGTGCCAGCAGTGAATTCGGGACAGCAGCCTACAATGAGCAGTTCTTC. This gives the protein CASSEFGTAAYNEQFF.

V and J are TRBV18 and TRBJ2-2; TRBD1 matches 8 bases. The CDR3 is 17 residues long. CDR1 and CDR2 from the germline V gene are KGHSH and LQKENI. J was trimmed by 4 bases and V by 3 bases; bases with no gene match: 10. CDR3 in amino acids: CASSPLEVTGATGELFF. The CDR3 coding sequence is TGTGCCAGCTCACCCCTAGAGGTGACAGGGGCCACCGGGGAGCTGTTTTTT.

A remark on this clone: A junction end diverges from the germline sequence, so it may reflect a read error. The J gene is TRBJ2-3, the V gene TRBV15; possible D gene TRBD2, 6 bases. In germline, CDR1 is LNHNV, CDR2 YYDKDF (reference sequence). The CDR3 is made up of 14 amino acids. DNA for the CDR3: TGTACCACCCACTTGCGGGGAGGCACAGATACGCAGTATTTT. It encodes CTTHLRGGTDTQYF.

V and J are TRBV19 and TRBJ1-4; 12 bases match TRBD1. J lost 6 bases, V lost 5 bases, and 10 bases had no gene match. This CDR3 spans 17 amino acids. The germline CDR1 and CDR2 sequences are LNHDA and SQIVND (reference sequence). The CDR3 nucleotides read TGTGCCAGTAGTCCGGGACAGGGGGCGGGCGTTTATGAAAAACTGTTTTTT. Its translation is CASSPGQGAGVYEKLFF.

V gene TRBV12-3 or TRBV12-4 combines with J gene TRBJ2-7; D not resolved. V lost 3 bases and J 2 bases, leaving 8 bases between the germline ends. The length of the CDR3 is 13 residues. The CDR3 DNA reads as TGTGCCAGCAGTTTGGGTCTGACCTACGAGCAGTACGTC. Translated, it gives CASSLGLTYEQYV.

The rearrangement links TRBV12-5 to TRBJ1-3; TRBD1 matches at 10 bases. Per the germline V gene, CDR1 is LGHNT and CDR2 is FRNRAP. V dropped 1 base and J dropped 4; count of bases not matched to a gene: 1. The CDR3 length is 15 residues. This chain's CDR3 is CASGLGQGAGNTIYF. In DNA form, the CDR3 reads TGTGCTAGTGGTTTGGGACAGGGGGCAGGAAACACCATATATTTT.

The CDR3 loop is CASSGKNYGYTF. Here the CDR3 DNA reads TGTGCCAGCAGTGGGAAGAACTATGGCTACACCTTC. V gene TRBV2 combines with J gene TRBJ1-2; no reliable D call. V was shortened by 4 bases and J by 2 bases, with 5 bases between the two germline ends. CDR3 length equals 12 residues. CDR1 is SNHLY and CDR2 is FYNNEI in the germline V gene.

The rearrangement links TRBV18 to TRBJ2-7; 7 bases align to TRBD1. This CDR3 comprises 13 residues. V trimming: 3 bases; J trimming: 2 bases; junction bases outside the gene matches: 1. CDR1 KGHSH and CDR2 LQKENI come from the germline V gene. The CDR3 loop reads CASSPGQPYEQYV. The DNA of the CDR3 is TGTGCCAGCTCACCGGGACAGCCCTACGAGCAGTACGTC.

The chain joins TRBV2 to TRBJ2-5; perhaps TRBD1 as D (6 bases). The CDR3 has 16 residues. V shed 7 bases and J shed 7 bases, with 25 bases lying between them. CDR1 and CDR2 from the germline V gene are SNHLY and FYNNEI. The CDR3 DNA reads as TGTGCCAGCAAGACGCAGCCAACCCTAAGACAGGTGACCCAGTACTTC. It yields the protein CASKTQPTLRQVTQYF.

The chain carries TRBV10-3 and TRBJ1-1; the match to TRBD1 covers 7 bases. The CDR3 has 17 amino acids. With 0 bases clipped from V and 4 bases from J, the junction kept 11 bases outside the gene matches. In germline, CDR1 is ENHRY, CDR2 SYGVKD. CDR3 loop: CAISESGAGGIGTEAFF. The DNA of the CDR3 is TGTGCCATCAGTGAGTCGGGGGCAGGGGGTATCGGCACTGAAGCTTTCTTT.

V gene TRBV24-1 combines with J gene TRBJ1-4, with a tentative D call TRBD1 (5 bases). V lost 0 bases, J lost 8 bases, and 6 bases lay in between. The CDR3 loop spans 13 amino acids. The germline gives CDR1 KGHDR, CDR2 SFDVKD. CDR3 DNA: TGTGCCACCAGTGATTTGGGGGGGGAAAAACTGTTTTTT. Protein: CATSDLGGEKLFF.

The genes are TRBV9 and TRBJ2-1; D uncertain. V was pared by 0 bases and J by 7 bases, with 11 bases between. Germline CDR1 and CDR2: SGDLS and YYNGEE. The CDR3 loop spans 14 amino acids. CDR3 nucleotides: TGTGCCAGCAGCGTAGGGGTCGAGGAGAATGAGCAGTTCTTC. It yields the protein CASSVGVEENEQFF.

This clone was observed a few times. The chain has TRBV15 and TRBJ2-2; 9 bases fit TRBD1. Germline loops: CDR1 LNHNV, CDR2 YYDKDF (reference sequence). The CDR3 contains 15 residues. V lost 4 bases, J lost 7 bases, and 7 bases stayed unmatched. This CDR3 is CATSTRTGGRGELFF. The CDR3 bases are TGTGCCACCAGCACCCGAACAGGGGGCCGCGGGGAGCTGTTTTTT. Looking up the rest from reference TRBV15 and TRBJ2-2 gives the full variable domain: DAMVIQNPRYQVTQFGKPVTLSCSQTLNHNVMYWYQQKSSQAPKLLFHYYDKDFNNEADTPDNFQSRRPNTSFCFLDIRSPGLGDTAMYLCATSTRTGGRGELFFGEGSRLTVL.

This rearrangement joins TRBV5-1 to TRBJ2-5; the D gene is possibly TRBD2 (6 bases). Germline V CDR1 and CDR2: SGHRS, YFSETQ. The CDR3 runs 13 residues. V was trimmed by 2 bases and J by 2 bases, leaving 7 bases between them. Written as DNA, the CDR3 is TGCGCCAGCAGCTTTAGCGGACAAGAGACCCAGTACTTC. This gives the protein CASSFSGQETQYF. Variable domain in full (rest from reference TRBV5-1 and TRBJ2-5): KAGVTQTPRYLIKTRGQQVTLSCSPISGHRSVSWYQQTPGQGLQFLFEYFSETQRNKGNFPGRFSGRQFSNSRSEMNVSTLELGDSALYLCASSFSGQETQYFGPGTRLLVL.

The V call is TRBV5-1, the J call TRBJ2-3, with D perhaps matching TRBD2 (6 bases). The CDR3 covers 14 residues. V was shortened by 7 bases and J by 0 bases, with 12 bases between the two germline ends. Germline loops: CDR1 SGHRS, CDR2 YFSETQ. This CDR3 reads CASCPSASTDTQYF. The CDR3, as DNA: TGCGCCAGCTGTCCTAGCGCGAGCACAGATACGCAGTATTTT.

The chain carries TRBV7-9 and TRBJ1-6, with 8 bases identical to TRBD1. J was trimmed by 10 bases and V by 4 bases; bases with no gene match: 3. Per germline, CDR1 SEHNR and CDR2 FQNEAQ (reference sequence). The CDR3 runs to 13 residues. The CDR3 nucleotides are TGTGCCAGCAGCTCGACAGGGGACTCACCCCTCCACTTT. It codes for CASSSTGDSPLHF.